The 4 T cell receptor beta chains below all came from one sample that was sequenced in a study of blood T cell repertoires in COVID-19 (dated by TCRdb to 2018 to 2021). Preparation of the library involved the immunoSEQ multiplex PCR assay. What TCRdb holds here is the immuneACCESS table cut down to in-frame rearrangements. Part of the clones is not present; checked against another copy, under half of the missing clones reflect an unresolved V gene, and the others are unexplained. The sample table records about 220,000 clones; 80% to 90% of these occur just once. Clones ranked in the top ten supply around 2.9% of the sample. The sequenced material came from peripheral blood. The receptors were sampled from a man aged 50 to 60 who had recovered from COVID-19.

The genes are TRBV21-1 and TRBJ1-4; TRBD1, the D gene given by the table, was not confirmed from the DNA. TRBV21-1 is deemed a pseudogene. This CDR3 has 16 residues. The CDR3 region has the DNA TGTGCCAGCAGCCCTCGACCGGGACAGGAAAATGAAAAACTGTTTTTT. Translation: CASSPRPGQENEKLFF.

The chain combines TRBV5-1 with TRBJ2-5; TRBD1 agrees at 7 bases. V lost 3 bases and J lost 2; bases outside the gene matches: 4. Germline V gene sequence: CDR1 SGHRS, CDR2 YFSETQ. The CDR3 sequence is 14 residues long. CDR3 nucleotides: TGCGCCAGCAGCTGGAAGGGGGCACAAGAGACCCAGTACTTC. Translation: CASSWKGAQETQYF.

The V gene is TRBV12-3 or TRBV12-4, the J gene TRBJ2-3; the D is unclear. The CDR3 sequence is 13 residues long. The V gene lost 3 bases and the J gene lost 2 bases, with 6 bases spanning the gap. The CDR3 reads CASSFIFTDTQYF. In nucleotides, the CDR3 is TGTGCCAGCAGTTTTATTTTCACAGATACGCAGTATTTT.

The chain links TRBV10-2 to TRBJ2-3; 8 positions agree with TRBD1. V trimming: 6 bases; J trimming: 3 bases; junction bases outside the gene matches: 8. Germline V gene data show CDR1 as WSHSY and CDR2 as SAAADI. This CDR3 spans 15 amino acids. The CDR3 region is CASRLTGGTTDTQYF. Here the CDR3 DNA reads TGCGCCAGCAGACTTACAGGGGGTACAACAGATACGCAGTATTTT.